These 30 T cell receptor beta chains came from one sample sequenced in a study of patients and donors after allogeneic stem cell transplantation. TCRdb fed the RT-PCR reads into MiXCR, producing one record per CDR3 protein. This table holds about a million distinct CDR3 sequences, around 17% found once. The sample taken for sequencing was blood, either unsorted or a sorted T cell fraction (not recorded which). The receptors stem from a human donor who was either an allogeneic HSCT recipient or a stem cell or donor lymphocyte infusion donor (not recorded which). It is not recorded whose cells these are; they may come from a transplant donor.

The table lists this clonotype with many counts. The chain combines TRBV7-9 with TRBJ2-7; D ambiguous. The length of the CDR3 is 13 residues. The V gene lost 2 bases and the J gene lost 3 bases, with 8 bases spanning the gap. Germline CDR1 SEHNR, CDR2 FQNEAQ (reference sequence). CDR3 region: CASSLTTLYEQYF. CDR3 DNA: TGTGCCAGCAGCTTAACGACCCTCTACGAGCAGTACTTC.

The chain joins TRBV15 to TRBJ2-6; D uncertain. From germline, CDR1 is LNHNV and CDR2 YYDKDF (reference sequence). The CDR3 extends over 15 amino acids. The V and J ends lost 0 bases and 2 bases respectively, with 5 bases between them. CDR3 nucleotide sequence: TGTGCCACCAGCAGAGATTCAACTGGGGCCAACGTCCTGACTTTC. Its translation: CATSRDSTGANVLTF.

The genes are TRBV12-3 or TRBV12-4 and TRBJ1-2, with 9 bases matching TRBD1. This CDR3 contains 16 residues. The V segment lost 4 bases and the J segment 8 bases; nucleotides outside the gene matches: 14. This CDR3 is CASSSATMNRGQGYTF. The DNA of the CDR3 is TGTGCCAGCAGTTCAGCCACCATGAACAGGGGGCAAGGCTACACCTTC.

Only a few counts were recorded for this clonotype. The genes are TRBV11-1 and TRBJ1-4; no clear D gene. The germline V gene has CDR1 SGHAT and CDR2 FQDESV (reference sequence). The CDR3 runs 17 residues. Trimming shortened V by 3 bases and J by 7 bases, and 21 bases separated the two germline ends. The CDR3 DNA is TGTGCCAGCAGCTTCGGTCTAACAAAGGGCGGAAGTGAAAAACTGTTTTTT. Translation gives CASSFGLTKGGSEKLFF.

The V and J genes are TRBV4-3 and TRBJ2-7, with unresolved D. CDR3 length: 13 amino acids. The V end was cut by 4 bases, the J end by 7 bases, with 14 bases between. Germline CDR1 is LGHNA and CDR2 is YSLEER. CDR3 region: CASSRRVAREQYF. The CDR3 DNA reads as TGCGCCAGCAGCCGACGGGTTGCCAGGGAGCAGTACTTC.

This clonotype has a handful of counts. V is TRBV30 and J is TRBJ1-5, with D unclear. This CDR3 comprises 13 residues. V dropped 7 bases and J dropped 10 bases, with 20 bases sitting between them. CDR1 GTSNPN and CDR2 SVGIG come from the germline V gene (reference sequence). The CDR3 here is CAYTPTAISPQHF. As DNA, the CDR3 is TGTGCCTACACCCCTACAGCAATCAGCCCCCAGCATTTT.

This clonotype has a handful of counts. The junction shows a germline mismatch at one end, possibly a read error. In DNA form, the CDR3 reads TGTGCTAGTGGTTTGGTACGAGGTTCTAGCGGGAACTCCCACGAGCAGTACTTC. It translates to CASGLVRGSSGNSHEQYF. The rearrangement links TRBV12-5 to TRBJ2-7; 9 bases fit TRBD2. This CDR3 has 18 amino acids. Germline CDR1 LGHNT, CDR2 FRNRAP.

The V and J genes are TRBV28 and TRBJ2-7; D is unresolved. This CDR3 region has 12 residues. Trimming took off 7 bases at V and 4 bases at J, with 11 bases between the two ends. Germline V gene lookup returns CDR1 MDHEN and CDR2 SYDVKM. The chain's CDR3 is CASKSLGYEQYF. The CDR3 nucleotides read TGTGCCAGCAAAAGTCTGGGGTACGAGCAGTACTTC.

This clonotype was recorded a few times. V and J are TRBV5-4 and TRBJ2-7, with D perhaps matching TRBD2 (6 bases). The CDR3 has 14 amino acids. Trimming took off 5 bases at V and 0 bases at J, with 12 bases between the two ends. CDR1 SGHNT and CDR2 YYREEE come from the germline V gene (reference sequence). The CDR3 sequence is CASSFMGGSYEQYF. The CDR3 nucleotides are TGTGCCAGCAGTTTTATGGGGGGCTCCTACGAGCAGTACTTC.

This clonotype occurred many times. This chain connects TRBV6-5 to TRBJ1-3, with no clear D. The CDR3 is 15 amino acids. The V end was cut by 4 bases, the J end by 0 bases, with 10 bases between. CDR1 and CDR2 from the germline V gene are MNHEY and SVGAGI. CDR3 bases: TGTGCCAGCAGTTTCGACATAAGCTCTGGAAACACCATATATTTT. Amino acid sequence: CASSFDISSGNTIYF.

The chain employs TRBV25-1 and TRBJ2-3; weak D call: TRBD2 (5 bases). Trimming stripped 2 bases from V and 7 bases from J, with 16 bases between. This CDR3 spans 15 amino acids. Germline loops: CDR1 MGHDK, CDR2 SYGVNS. The DNA for the CDR3 is TGTGCCAGCAGTGAAGGAGCGGACCCCGGGTATACGCAGTATTTT. Translated: CASSEGADPGYTQYF.

The chain is built from TRBV12-3 or TRBV12-4 and TRBJ2-3, with a weak D call TRBD2 (6 bases). Between the trimmed V and J ends, which lost 3 bases and 3 bases, there was a span of 13 bases. There are 15 residues in the CDR3. The CDR3 reads CASSLGLRKTDTQYF. The CDR3 nucleotides are TGTGCCAGCAGTTTGGGACTGAGAAAAACAGATACGCAGTATTTT.

The J gene is TRBJ2-7, the V gene TRBV2; 7 bases match TRBD2. CDR3 length equals 15 residues. Losses at the gene ends were 8 bases for V and 0 bases for J; bases not matched to a gene: 10. Germline CDR1 SNHLY, CDR2 FYNNEI. The CDR3 sequence: CASLLVREGSYEQYF. The CDR3 DNA reads TGTGCCAGCCTACTAGTGAGGGAGGGCTCCTACGAGCAGTACTTC. The full variable domain, with the rest looked up from reference TRBV2 and TRBJ2-7, is EPEVTQTPSHQVTQMGQEVILRCVPISNHLYFYWYRQILGQKVEFLVSFYNNEISEKSEIFDDQFSVERPDGSNFTLKIRSTKLEDSAMYFCASLLVREGSYEQYFGPGTRLTVT.

This clonotype was counted a few times. The chain has TRBV20-1 and TRBJ2-7; D gene uncertain. The V gene's germline CDR1 is DFQATT and CDR2 SNEGSKA (reference sequence). The CDR3 is 12 amino acids. The V end was cut by 2 bases, the J end by 2 bases, with 7 bases between. Here the CDR3 reads CSARLITYEQYF. DNA for the CDR3: TGCAGTGCTAGACTCATTACCTACGAGCAGTACTTC.

This clonotype has only a few counts. The rearrangement joins TRBV12-3 or TRBV12-4 to TRBJ1-2; D is unresolved. This CDR3 comprises 13 residues. V lost 6 bases and J lost 0, with 8 bases in between. The DNA of the CDR3 is TGTGCCAGCAGAGGAGAAACTAACTATGGCTACACCTTC. Amino acids: CASRGETNYGYTF.

The chain employs TRBV12-3 or TRBV12-4 and TRBJ2-5, with D uncertain. V lost 5 bases and J lost 4, with 11 bases in between. The CDR3 contains 13 residues. CDR3 DNA: TGTGCCAGCAGTCCCAGCCGGCTAGAGACCCAGTACTTC. This sequence encodes CASSPSRLETQYF.

The chain employs TRBV6-1 and TRBJ1-2; D remains ambiguous. This CDR3 comprises 14 residues. Trimming took off 5 bases at V and 4 bases at J, with 14 bases between the two ends. Germline V gives CDR1 MNHNS, CDR2 SASEGT. CDR3 amino acids: CASSPESGPYGYTF. The CDR3 DNA reads as TGTGCCAGCAGTCCTGAATCCGGGCCCTATGGCTACACCTTC.

This sequence joins TRBV25-1 and TRBJ1-6; TRBD1 is a possible D gene (6 bases). The germline gives CDR1 MGHDK, CDR2 SYGVNS. V was pared by 2 bases and J by 5 bases, with 10 bases between. There are 15 residues in the CDR3. CDR3 coding DNA: TGTGCCAGCAGTGAAACTTCAGGGGATAATTCACCCCTCCACTTT. Amino acid sequence: CASSETSGDNSPLHF. The full variable domain, with the rest looked up from reference TRBV25-1 and TRBJ1-6, is EADIYQTPRYLVIGTGKKITLECSQTMGHDKMYWYQQDPGMELHLIHYSYGVNSTEKGDLSSESTVSRIRTEHFPLTLESARPSHTSQYLCASSETSGDNSPLHFGNGTRLTVT.

This chain connects TRBV6-5 to TRBJ1-4; tentatively, D is TRBD1 (6 bases). The CDR3 extends over 12 amino acids. Looked up from germline, CDR1 is MNHEY and CDR2 is SVGAGI. V was trimmed by 6 bases and J by 8 bases, leaving 10 bases between them. CDR3: CASSQGKEKLFF. The CDR3 DNA follows: TGTGCCAGCAGCCAGGGGAAAGAAAAACTGTTTTTT.

The rearrangement uses TRBV20-1 and TRBJ2-5, with D tentatively TRBD1 or TRBD2 (5 bases each). The CDR3 runs 15 residues. The ends were cut back, 6 bases at V and 3 bases at J, with 20 bases in the middle. Germline assignment: CDR1 DFQATT and CDR2 SNEGSKA (reference sequence). The CDR3 sequence is CSARSGDLKKETQYF. CDR3 nucleotides: TGCAGTGCCAGATCCGGGGACCTAAAGAAAGAGACCCAGTACTTC.

CDR3 coding DNA: TGTGCCAGCAGTTACGGGTTAATCGGTCCCAATGAGCAGTTCTTC. It encodes CASSYGLIGPNEQFF. The chain links TRBV6-5 to TRBJ2-1; D remains unclear. V gave up 2 bases and J gave up 6 bases, with 14 bases separating them. Germline V gives CDR1 MNHEY, CDR2 SVGAGI. The CDR3 spans 15 residues.

This clonotype was found a few times. The chain recombines TRBV5-5 with TRBJ2-1; 10 bases are a match to TRBD2. CDR3 length: 14 residues. Germline-derived CDR1 and CDR2 are SGHKS and YYEKEE (reference sequence). The ends lost 10 bases at V and 6 bases at J; junction bases unmatched: 10. The CDR3 loop is CAARLAGEANEQFF. The DNA for the CDR3 is TGTGCCGCTAGGCTAGCGGGAGAGGCCAATGAGCAGTTCTTC.

This clonotype has ten or more counts. This chain uses TRBV7-9 with TRBJ2-5; D perhaps matches TRBD2 (6 bases). Trimming stripped 6 bases from V and 4 bases from J, with 18 bases between. The V gene's germline CDR1 is SEHNR and CDR2 FQNEAQ (reference sequence). The CDR3 spans 15 residues. The DNA for the CDR3 is TGTGCCAGCAGTAGGGGAGCGGGCCCTGGAGAGACCCAGTACTTC. Protein product: CASSRGAGPGETQYF. Full variable domain (outside the CDR3, taken from reference TRBV7-9 and TRBJ2-5): DTGVSQNPRHKITKRGQNVTFRCDPISEHNRLYWYRQTLGQGPEFLTYFQNEAQLEKSRLLSDRFSAERPKGSFSTLEIQRTEQGDSAMYLCASSRGAGPGETQYFGPGTRLLVL.

The chain carries TRBV11-2 and TRBJ2-3; D gene uncertain. The CDR3 covers 15 residues. V lost 6 bases to trimming and J lost 4 bases, with 17 bases between them. Germline CDR1 and CDR2: SGHAT and FQNNGV. CDR3 DNA: TGTGCCAGCAGTTTCCTGGGTTACAAGCCAGATACGCAGTATTTT. Protein: CASSFLGYKPDTQYF.

There are a few counts of this clonotype. The chain employs TRBV5-5 and TRBJ1-2, with D hard to call. The CDR3 runs to 15 residues. CDR1 and CDR2 (germline): SGHKS, YYEKEE (reference sequence). Trimming removed 3 bases at V and 3 bases at J, with 15 bases between. DNA of the CDR3: TGTGCCAGCAGCTATCGGGGTCAGAACGACTATGGCTACACCTTC. It is translated as CASSYRGQNDYGYTF.

This chain links TRBV6-2 or TRBV6-3 with TRBJ1-1; D might be TRBD1 (5 bases). Per germline, CDR1 MNHEY and CDR2 SVGEGT. The ends were cut back, 8 bases at V and 11 bases at J, with 21 bases in the middle. The length of the CDR3 is 13 residues. CDR3 amino acids: CASAKRQLDEAFF. CDR3 nucleotide sequence: TGTGCCAGCGCTAAACGACAGCTAGACGAGGCTTTCTTT.

The V and J genes are TRBV6-1 and TRBJ1-2; 7 nucleotides match TRBD1. Germline V gene data show CDR1 as MNHNS and CDR2 as SASEGT. The CDR3 spans 13 residues. Trimming cost V 6 bases and J 6 bases; bases outside gene matches: 7. The CDR3 DNA sequence: TGTGCCAGCAGCACGGACAGGAGGGATGGCTACACCTTC. It specifies CASSTDRRDGYTF.

This sequence joins TRBV5-1 and TRBJ2-7; 9 bases fit TRBD2. CDR1 is SGHRS and CDR2 is YFSETQ in the germline V gene. Unmatched junction bases numbered 3, after V lost 0 bases and J lost 2 bases. This CDR3 spans 15 amino acids. The CDR3 here is CASSLVSGRAYEQYF. CDR3 in DNA: TGCGCCAGCAGCTTGGTTAGCGGGAGAGCCTACGAGCAGTACTTC.

This sequence joins TRBV3-1 and TRBJ2-1; TRBD2 matches at 14 bases. Per the germline V gene, CDR1 is LGHDT and CDR2 is YNNKEL (reference sequence). The trim removed 4 bases at V and 9 bases at J, leaving 8 bases unmatched. The CDR3 is 16 residues long. CDR3 DNA sequence: TGTGCCAGCAGCCCGCCGGGGACTAGCGGGAGTACTGAGCAGTTCTTC. It translates to CASSPPGTSGSTEQFF.

This clonotype came up a few times. The chain recombines TRBV28 with TRBJ2-3; 8 bases are a match to TRBD2. There are 14 residues in the CDR3. Unmatched junction bases numbered 11, after V lost 11 bases and J lost 4 bases. Germline V CDR1 and CDR2: MDHEN, SYDVKM. This chain's CDR3 is CACAKVGRADTQYF. The CDR3 DNA reads TGTGCCTGCGCTAAGGTCGGGAGGGCAGATACGCAGTATTTT.